This TCR beta chain was retrieved from a study of early T cells in non-severe SARS-CoV-2 infection. The CDR3 is 13 amino acids. Trimming pared 0 bases from V and 5 bases from J, leaving 6 bases between. Germline CDR1 and CDR2: MRHNA and SNTAGT. The study, taken as a whole, reports: Anti-spike CD8 responses were favored by VDJdb matching, which missed private and CD4 specificities.

With respect to this clonotype: What it binds is not known.

In the library, individual cDNA molecules carried attached unique molecular identifiers. TCRdb reanalysed the 5' RACE reads using MiXCR and keeps one entry per CDR3 protein. The sample carries about 77,000 distinct CDR3 sequences, over 4% recorded once. The sequencing here drew on whole blood, taken at baseline. V usage is TRBV6-4 and J usage is TRBJ2-3, with unresolved D. This sequence was found in an adult who was a healthcare worker with PCR-confirmed SARS-CoV-2 infection or an uninfected control (not recorded which). CDR3 in DNA: TGTGCCAGCAGTGACTCGACAATAGATACGCAGTATTTT. Translation gives CASSDSTIDTQYF.